This record concerns one T cell receptor (beta chain) sequence. This entry comes from a study of technical replicates of blood from several donors. Method: immunoSEQ multiplex PCR; TCRdb's copy keeps in-frame clones and lacks some. The table includes nearly 80,000 clones, roughly 97% detected once. This CDR3 spans 15 amino acids. V gave up 4 bases and J gave up 2 bases; unmatched junction bases: 5. Germline V gene data show CDR1 as SGHVT and CDR2 as SQSDAQ. The sequence came from a human donor in good health. The chain joins TRBV7-4 to TRBJ2-4; 7 nucleotides align to TRBD2. The sample was T cells isolated from PBMCs. CDR3 DNA: TGTGCCAGCAGCTCTGTAGCGGGTACCAAAAACATTCAGTACTTC. This gives the protein CASSSVAGTKNIQYF.